This T cell receptor beta chain was profiled in a study of blood T cell repertoires in COVID-19. Overall study: Sources were T cells, B-cell-depleted T cells, or PBMCs; the material itself was cDNA or gDNA.

Sequencing was performed with immunoSEQ multiplex PCR; in TCRdb, only in-frame clones are kept and a portion is missing. The table includes some 16,000 clones, 88% detected once. The CDR3 runs 14 residues. V was pared by 5 bases and J by 4 bases, with 3 bases of the junction left unmatched. The germline V gene encodes CDR1 SQVTM and CDR2 ANQGSEA. The clonotype was recovered from a human donor in a cohort sampled during active COVID-19. The material sequenced was peripheral blood. The chain links TRBV29-1 to TRBJ2-1; 12 bases match TRBD2. The CDR3 sequence: CSVTLAGGYNEQFF. In nucleotides, the CDR3 is TGCAGCGTTACCCTAGCGGGAGGGTACAATGAGCAGTTCTTC.